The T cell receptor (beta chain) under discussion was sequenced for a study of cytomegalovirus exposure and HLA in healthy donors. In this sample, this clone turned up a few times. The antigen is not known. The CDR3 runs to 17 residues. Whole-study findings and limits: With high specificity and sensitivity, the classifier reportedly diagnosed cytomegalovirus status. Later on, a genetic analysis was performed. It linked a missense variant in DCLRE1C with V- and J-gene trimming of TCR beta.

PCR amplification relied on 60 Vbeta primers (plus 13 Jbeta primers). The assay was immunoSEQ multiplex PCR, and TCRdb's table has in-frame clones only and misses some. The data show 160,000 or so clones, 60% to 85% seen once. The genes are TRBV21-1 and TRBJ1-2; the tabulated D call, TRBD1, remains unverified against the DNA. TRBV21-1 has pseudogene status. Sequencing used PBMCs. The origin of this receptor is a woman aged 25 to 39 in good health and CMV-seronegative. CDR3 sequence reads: CASSYRQGAPTNYGYTF. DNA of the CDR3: TGTGCCAGCAGCTACCGACAGGGGGCCCCGACTAACTATGGCTACACCTTC.